This TCR beta chain was recorded in a study of cytomegalovirus exposure and HLA in healthy donors. Germline V gene lookup returns CDR1 SGHTA and CDR2 FQGNSA. This CDR3 has 15 residues. J lost 2 bases, V lost 7 bases, and 8 bases had no gene match. Amplification used 60 Vbeta primers and 13 Jbeta primers. Clones were sequenced by immunoSEQ multiplex PCR, and TCRdb holds only the in-frame ones, with some missing. Of 100,000 to 150,000 clones listed, around 69% were seen once; the top ten hold more than 6.5%. The sample comprised PBMCs. V usage is TRBV7-2 and J usage is TRBJ1-2; TRBD1 agrees at 9 bases. The TCR sequence derives from a woman between 40 and 55 years old in good health and CMV-seropositive. The CDR3 nucleotides are TGTGCCAGCACCTCACCCGGGACAGGGAACTATGGCTACACCTTC. Amino acid sequence: CASTSPGTGNYGYTF.